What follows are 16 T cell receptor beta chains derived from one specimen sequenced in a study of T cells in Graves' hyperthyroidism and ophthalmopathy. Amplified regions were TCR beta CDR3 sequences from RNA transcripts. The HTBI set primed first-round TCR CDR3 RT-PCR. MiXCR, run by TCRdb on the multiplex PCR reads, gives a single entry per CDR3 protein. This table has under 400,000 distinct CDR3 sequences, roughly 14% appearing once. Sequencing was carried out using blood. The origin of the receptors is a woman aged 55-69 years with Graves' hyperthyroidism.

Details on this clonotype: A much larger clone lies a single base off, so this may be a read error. This chain's CDR3 is CASGTRNNEQFF. Here the CDR3 DNA reads TGTGCCAGCGGCACACGTAACAATGAGCAGTTCTTC. The gene calls are TRBV12-3 or TRBV12-4 and TRBJ2-1; D remains unclear. This CDR3 spans 12 amino acids. V was pared by 8 bases and J by 5 bases, with 10 bases between.

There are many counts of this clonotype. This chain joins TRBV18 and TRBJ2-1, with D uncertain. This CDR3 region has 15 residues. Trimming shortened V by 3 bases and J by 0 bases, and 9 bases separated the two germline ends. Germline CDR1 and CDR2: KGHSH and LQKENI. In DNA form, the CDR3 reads TGTGCCAGCTCACCGGAGCAGACCTCCTACAATGAGCAGTTCTTC. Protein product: CASSPEQTSYNEQFF.

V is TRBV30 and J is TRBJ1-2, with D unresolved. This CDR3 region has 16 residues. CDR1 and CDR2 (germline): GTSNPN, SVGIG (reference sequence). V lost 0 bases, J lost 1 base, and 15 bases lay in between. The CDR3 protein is CAWSVPRTAVNYGYTF. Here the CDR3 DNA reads TGTGCCTGGAGTGTACCACGGACGGCTGTTAACTATGGCTACACCTTC.

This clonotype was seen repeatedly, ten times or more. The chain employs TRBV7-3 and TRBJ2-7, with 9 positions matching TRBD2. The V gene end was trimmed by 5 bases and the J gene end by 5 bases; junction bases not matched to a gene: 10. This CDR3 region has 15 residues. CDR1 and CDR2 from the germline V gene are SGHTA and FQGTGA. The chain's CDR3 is CASSPGLAPVNEQYF. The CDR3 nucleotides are TGTGCCAGCAGCCCTGGACTAGCGCCTGTCAACGAGCAGTACTTC.

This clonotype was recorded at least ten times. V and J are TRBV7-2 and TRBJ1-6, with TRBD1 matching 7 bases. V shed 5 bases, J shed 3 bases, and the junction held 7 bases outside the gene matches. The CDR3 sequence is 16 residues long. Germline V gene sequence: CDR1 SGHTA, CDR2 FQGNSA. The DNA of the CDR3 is TGTGCCAGCAGCGAGGGACAGATTCTCTATAATTCACCCCTCCACTTT. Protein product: CASSEGQILYNSPLHF.

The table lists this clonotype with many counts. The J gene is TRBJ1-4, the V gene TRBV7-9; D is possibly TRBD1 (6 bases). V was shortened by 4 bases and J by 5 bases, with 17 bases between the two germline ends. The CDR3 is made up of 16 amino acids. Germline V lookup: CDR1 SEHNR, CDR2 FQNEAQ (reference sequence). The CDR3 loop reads CASSSLTGRVNEKLFF. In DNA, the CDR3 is TGTGCCAGCAGCTCACTCACAGGGAGGGTGAATGAAAAACTGTTTTTT.

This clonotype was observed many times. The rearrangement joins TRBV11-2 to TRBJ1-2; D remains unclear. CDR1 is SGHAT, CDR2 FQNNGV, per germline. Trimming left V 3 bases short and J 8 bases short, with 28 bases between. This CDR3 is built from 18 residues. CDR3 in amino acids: CASSFIRGRSLDSRGYTF. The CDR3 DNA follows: TGTGCCAGCAGCTTCATACGAGGCAGGTCGCTGGATTCGAGAGGCTACACCTTC.

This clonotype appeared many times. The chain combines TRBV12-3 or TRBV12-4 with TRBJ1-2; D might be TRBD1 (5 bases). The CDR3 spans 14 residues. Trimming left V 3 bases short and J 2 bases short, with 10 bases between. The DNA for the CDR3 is TGTGCCAGCAGTTTCCGCCGGGACAACTATGGCTACACCTTC. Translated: CASSFRRDNYGYTF.

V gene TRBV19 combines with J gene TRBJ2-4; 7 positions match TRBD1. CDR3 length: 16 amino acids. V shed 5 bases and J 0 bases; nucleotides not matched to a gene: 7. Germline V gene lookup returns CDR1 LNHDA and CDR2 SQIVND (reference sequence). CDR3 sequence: CASSVLTGRAKNIQYF. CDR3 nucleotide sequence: TGTGCCAGTAGTGTCCTGACAGGGCGAGCCAAAAACATTCAGTACTTC.

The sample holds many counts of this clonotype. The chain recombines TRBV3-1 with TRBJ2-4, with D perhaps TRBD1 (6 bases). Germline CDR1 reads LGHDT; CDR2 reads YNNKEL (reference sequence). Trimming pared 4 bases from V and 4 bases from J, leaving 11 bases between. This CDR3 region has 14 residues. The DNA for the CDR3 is TGTGCCAGCAGCCCCCCGGGACAAAAAAACATTCAGTACTTC. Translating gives CASSPPGQKNIQYF.

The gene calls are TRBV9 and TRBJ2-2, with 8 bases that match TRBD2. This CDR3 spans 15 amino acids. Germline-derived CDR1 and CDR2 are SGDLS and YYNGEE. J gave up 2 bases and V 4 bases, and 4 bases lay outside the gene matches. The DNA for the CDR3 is TGTGCCAGCAGCCTACTAGCGGAAAACACCGGGGAGCTGTTTTTT. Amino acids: CASSLLAENTGELFF.

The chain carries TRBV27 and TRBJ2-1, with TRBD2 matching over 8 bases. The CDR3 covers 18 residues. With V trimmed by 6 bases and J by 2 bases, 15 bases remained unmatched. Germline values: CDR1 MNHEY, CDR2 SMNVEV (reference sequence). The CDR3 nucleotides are TGTGCCAGCAGCGTAGAGGGCGGTCTAGCGGGCACCTACAATGAGCAGTTCTTC. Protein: CASSVEGGLAGTYNEQFF.

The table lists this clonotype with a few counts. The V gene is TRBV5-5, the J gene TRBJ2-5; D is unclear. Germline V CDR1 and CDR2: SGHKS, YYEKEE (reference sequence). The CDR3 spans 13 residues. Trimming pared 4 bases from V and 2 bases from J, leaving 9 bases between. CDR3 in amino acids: CASSTGPQETQYF. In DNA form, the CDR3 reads TGTGCCAGCAGCACCGGACCTCAAGAGACCCAGTACTTC.

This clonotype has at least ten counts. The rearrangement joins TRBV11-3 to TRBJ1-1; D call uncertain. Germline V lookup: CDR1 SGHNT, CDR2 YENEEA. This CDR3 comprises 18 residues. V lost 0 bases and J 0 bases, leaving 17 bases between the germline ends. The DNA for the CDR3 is TGTGCCAGCAGCTTAGATCAAGGAGGGTCCTTCATGAACACTGAAGCTTTCTTT. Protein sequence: CASSLDQGGSFMNTEAFF.

This CDR3 reads CASKQEGNRDTQYF. The CDR3 DNA sequence: TGTGCCAGTAAGCAGGAGGGAAACAGAGATACGCAGTATTTT. V usage is TRBV19 and J usage is TRBJ2-3, with D maybe TRBD2 (6 bases). This CDR3 is 14 amino acids long. The V and J ends lost 7 bases and 5 bases respectively, with 16 bases between them. Germline CDR1 and CDR2: LNHDA and SQIVND (reference sequence).

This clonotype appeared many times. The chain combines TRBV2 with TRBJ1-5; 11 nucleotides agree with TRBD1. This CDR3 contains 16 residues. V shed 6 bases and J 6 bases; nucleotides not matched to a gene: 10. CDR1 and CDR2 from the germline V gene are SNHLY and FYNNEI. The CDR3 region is CASRSLDRGLGQPQHF. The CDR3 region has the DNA TGTGCCAGCAGGAGCCTGGACAGGGGGCTCGGTCAGCCCCAGCATTTT. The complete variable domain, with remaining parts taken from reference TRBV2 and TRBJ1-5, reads EPEVTQTPSHQVTQMGQEVILRCVPISNHLYFYWYRQILGQKVEFLVSFYNNEISEKSEIFDDQFSVERPDGSNFTLKIRSTKLEDSAMYFCASRSLDRGLGQPQHFGDGTRLSIL.